This T cell receptor (beta chain) was captured by sequencing in a study of Ad26.COV2.S vaccination and SARS-CoV-2 variants (dated by TCRdb to the early 2020s). Looking at the study overall: Donors in the vaccine arm were drawn from COV1001, a multicentre, randomized, double-blind, placebo-controlled phase I-IIa trial testing Ad26.COV2.S in healthy adults. Trial participants were randomized into five groups of five: low-dose or high-dose Ad26.COV2.S given once or twice, or placebo on both occasions. Throughout the experiments and outcome assessment, investigators stayed blinded to trial group allocation. The TCR-sequenced set comprised approximately 32 samples: about 19 Ad26.COV2.S vaccine recipients, 5 placebo recipients and 8 SARS-CoV-2 convalescent individuals. TCRbeta repertoire sequencing was used to assess the specificity and breadth of SARS-CoV-2-reactive T cell receptors after Ad26.COV2.S vaccination. Ad26.COV2.S was administered intramuscularly at 5 x 10^10 or 1 x 10^11 viral particles, either as a single shot or as two shots given 56 days apart. The research as a whole found: After vaccination, spike-specific CD8+ and CD4+ T cell responses were reported to show substantial breadth. Non-spike TCR breadth was comparable between vaccine and placebo recipients, consistent with the vaccine containing only spike. The study lacked the statistical power to compare responses across vaccine doses or regimens. Ad26.COV2.S recipients had higher spike-specific TCR breadth than placebo recipients (P = 0.0014). According to the authors, total T cell responses may have been underestimated by the TCR breadth and depth analyses.

Inclusive of the bounding cysteine and phenylalanine, the CDR3 is 11 residues long. Here the CDR3 DNA is all that survives: 33 bases in frame from base 1. Trimming removed 4 bases from V and 6 bases from J, leaving 6 bases between the germline ends. The treatment or condition label corresponds to: some 20 received Ad26.COV2.S at low or high dose, single or two shots; roughly five received placebo; per-sample allocation not given. For vaccine and placebo recipients, repertoires were sequenced using samples collected on day 63 after the first injection. Between 29 July and 7 August 2020, Cohort 1b enrolled 25 adults aged 18-55 years at one site in Boston, USA. As a vaccine, Ad26.COV2.S was a replication-incompetent adenovirus type 26 vector that expressed a prefusion-stabilized SARS-CoV-2 spike protein derived from the original Wuhan strain. The immunoSEQ Assay was used to sequence TCRbeta CDR3 regions. After extraction, genomic DNA underwent amplification by bias-controlled multiplex PCR, followed by high-throughput sequencing. In the authors' own workflow: To quantify the absolute abundance of every unique TCRbeta CDR3 region, sequences were collapsed and filtered. T cell fraction was estimated by normalizing TCRbeta template counts to usable DNA, which was measured by amplifying reference genes present in all nucleated cells. Repertoire TCRs were annotated as SARS-CoV-2-specific by exact matching of V gene, CDR3 amino acid sequence and J gene to a known reactive TCR set. The reference SARS-CoV-2 TCR set came from MIRA and was filtered for enrichment in COVID-19-positive ImmuneCODE repertoires, removing public or cross-reactive TCRs. Drawing on the MIRA antigens, annotated TCRs were analysed further at the level of specific ORF or position within ORF. Breadth was defined as annotated unique rearrangements over total unique productive rearrangements; depth was the summed frequency of those rearrangements. Group comparisons of TCR breadth used two-sided Wilcoxon rank-sum tests. Drawn from immuneACCESS, this table holds only the in-frame rearrangements with V and J called that TCRdb kept. Clones are partly lost; checked studies trace under half to an unresolved V gene and leave the rest unexplained. The V and J calls and clone size were taken over from that table, and D and trimming were inferred from the DNA. For this sample there are approximately 280,000 clones; around 87% appear just once. The top ten clones comprise about 3.1% of the sample.

A word on this clone: Its antigen has not been determined. There are no base qualities to consult, and no much larger clone falls within one base.

The chain joins TRBV12-3 or TRBV12-4 to TRBJ1-2; the D gene cannot be named for sure. The origin of this receptor is a person between 18 and 60 years old who received the Ad26.COV2.S COVID-19 vaccine or a placebo. This specimen was peripheral blood, taken in a trial of Ad26.COV2.S vaccine versus placebo. The DNA reads as follows: TGTGCCAGCAGTTCCGTTAATGGCTACACCTTC. It translates to CASSSVNGYTF.